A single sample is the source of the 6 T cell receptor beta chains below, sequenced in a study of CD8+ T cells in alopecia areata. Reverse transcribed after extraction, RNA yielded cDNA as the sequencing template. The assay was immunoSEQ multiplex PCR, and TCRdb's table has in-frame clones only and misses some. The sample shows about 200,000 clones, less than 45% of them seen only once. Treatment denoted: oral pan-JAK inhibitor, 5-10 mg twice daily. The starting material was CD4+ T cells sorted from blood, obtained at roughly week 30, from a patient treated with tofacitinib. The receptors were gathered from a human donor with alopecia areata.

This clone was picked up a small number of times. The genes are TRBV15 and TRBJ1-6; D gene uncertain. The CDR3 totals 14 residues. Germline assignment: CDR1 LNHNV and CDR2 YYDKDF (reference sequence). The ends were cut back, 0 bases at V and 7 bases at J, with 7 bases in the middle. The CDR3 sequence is CATSRDGGNSPLHF. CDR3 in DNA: TGTGCCACCAGCAGAGATGGAGGAAATTCACCCCTCCACTTT.

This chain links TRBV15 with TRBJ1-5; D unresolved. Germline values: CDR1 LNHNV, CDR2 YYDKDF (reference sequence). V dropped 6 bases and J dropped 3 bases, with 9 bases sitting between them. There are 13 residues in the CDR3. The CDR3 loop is CATRSDHNQPQHF. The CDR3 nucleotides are TGTGCCACCAGATCGGACCACAATCAGCCCCAGCATTTT.

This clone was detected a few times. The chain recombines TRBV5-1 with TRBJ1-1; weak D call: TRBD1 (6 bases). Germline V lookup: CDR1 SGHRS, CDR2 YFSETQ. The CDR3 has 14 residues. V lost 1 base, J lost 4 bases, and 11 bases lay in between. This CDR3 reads CASSLTQGTTEAFF. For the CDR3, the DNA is TGCGCCAGCAGCTTGACTCAGGGGACCACTGAAGCTTTCTTT.

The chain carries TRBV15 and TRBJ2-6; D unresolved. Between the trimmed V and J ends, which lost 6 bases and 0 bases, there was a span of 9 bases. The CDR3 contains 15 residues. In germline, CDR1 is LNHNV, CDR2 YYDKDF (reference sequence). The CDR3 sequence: CATRGLSSGANVLTF. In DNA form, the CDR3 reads TGTGCCACCAGGGGTTTAAGCTCTGGGGCCAACGTCCTGACTTTC.

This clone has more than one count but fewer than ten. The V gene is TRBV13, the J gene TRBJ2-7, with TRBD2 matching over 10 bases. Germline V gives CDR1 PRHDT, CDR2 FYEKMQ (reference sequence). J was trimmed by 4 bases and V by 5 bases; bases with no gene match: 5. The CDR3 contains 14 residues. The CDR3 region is CASSTSSGGYEQYF. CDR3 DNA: TGTGCCAGCAGCACCTCTAGCGGGGGATACGAGCAGTACTTC.

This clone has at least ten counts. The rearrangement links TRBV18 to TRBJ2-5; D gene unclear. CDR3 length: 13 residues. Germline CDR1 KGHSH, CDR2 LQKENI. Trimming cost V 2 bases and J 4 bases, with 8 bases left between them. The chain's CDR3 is CASSPISRETQYF. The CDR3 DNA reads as TGTGCCAGCTCACCAATAAGCAGAGAGACCCAGTACTTC.